This record concerns one T cell receptor (beta chain) sequence. TCRdb keeps only in-frame clones here, not all; method: immunoSEQ multiplex PCR. Here the sample spans around 97,000 clones, 90% to 97% being singletons. CDR1 MNHEY and CDR2 SVGAGI come from the germline V gene. CDR3 length: 14 amino acids. V dropped 5 bases and J dropped 8; count of bases not matched to a gene: 7. This record belongs to a study of technical replicates of blood from a few donors. This clonotype was sampled from a human donor in good health. The chain uses TRBV6-5 and TRBJ1-2; 11 bases agree with TRBD1. The sample taken for sequencing was T cells isolated from PBMCs. CDR3 in amino acids: CASSTLDRGPGYTF. CDR3 coding DNA: TGTGCCAGCAGTACCTTGGACAGGGGGCCCGGCTACACCTTC.